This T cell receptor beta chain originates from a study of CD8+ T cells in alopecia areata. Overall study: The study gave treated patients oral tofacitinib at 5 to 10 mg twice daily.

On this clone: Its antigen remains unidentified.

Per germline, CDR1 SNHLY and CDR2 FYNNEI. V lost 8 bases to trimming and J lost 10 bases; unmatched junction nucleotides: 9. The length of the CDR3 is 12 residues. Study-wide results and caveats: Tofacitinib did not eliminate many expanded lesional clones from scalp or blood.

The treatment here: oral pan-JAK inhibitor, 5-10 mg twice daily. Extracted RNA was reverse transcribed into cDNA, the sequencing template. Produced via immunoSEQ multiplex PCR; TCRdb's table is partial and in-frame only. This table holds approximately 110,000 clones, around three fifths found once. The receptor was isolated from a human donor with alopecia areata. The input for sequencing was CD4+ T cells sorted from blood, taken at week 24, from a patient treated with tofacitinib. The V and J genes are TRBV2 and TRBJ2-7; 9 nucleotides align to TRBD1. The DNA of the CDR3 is TGTGCCAGCGGGACAGGGACTTCGCCCCAGTACTTC. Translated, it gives CASGTGTSPQYF.